These 9 T cell receptor beta chains share one sample of origin, sequenced in a study of T cells in Graves' hyperthyroidism and ophthalmopathy. Amplified TCR beta CDR3 regions derived from RNA transcripts. First-round RT-PCR with HTBI primers amplified the TCR CDR3 region. TCRdb ran MiXCR on the multiplex PCR reads and lists one entry per CDR3 protein. The sample gives 550,000 to 700,000 distinct CDR3 sequences, roughly 14% of which show up once; around 4.1% is in the top ten. The sequenced material came from blood. These receptors were collected from a woman aged 35 to 49 with Graves' ophthalmopathy.

This clonotype was found many times. CDR3 sequence (DNA): TGTGCCAGCAGTACGACTAGCGGGAATAGTCACGAGCAGTACTTC. It specifies CASSTTSGNSHEQYF. This chain links TRBV28 with TRBJ2-7; 11 nucleotides align to TRBD2. Germline CDR1 reads MDHEN; CDR2 reads SYDVKM. With V trimmed by 5 bases and J by 5 bases, 8 bases remained unmatched. This CDR3 is built from 15 residues.

At least ten counts were recorded for this clonotype. The V call is TRBV28, the J call TRBJ2-5; D not certain. V was trimmed by 6 bases and J by 5 bases, leaving 16 bases between them. The CDR3 is 14 amino acids. CDR1 is MDHEN and CDR2 is SYDVKM in the germline V gene. CDR3 in DNA: TGTGCCAGCAGAACCCCCCCAAAAGATGAGACCCAGTACTTC. Translated: CASRTPPKDETQYF. Full variable domain (outside the CDR3, taken from reference TRBV28 and TRBJ2-5): DVKVTQSSRYLVKRTGEKVFLECVQDMDHENMFWYRQDPGLGLRLIYFSYDVKMKEKGDIPEGYSVSREKKERFSLILESASTNQTSMYLCASRTPPKDETQYFGPGTRLLVL.

This clonotype showed up just a few times. A much larger clone differs by one base, so this may be a read error. The chain has TRBV7-9 and TRBJ1-5; tentative D call: TRBD1 (5 bases). The CDR3 spans 13 residues. CDR1 and CDR2 from the germline V gene are SEHNR and FQNEAQ (reference sequence). The V and J ends lost 3 bases and 6 bases respectively, with 9 bases between them. Here the CDR3 reads CASSFGDRQPQHF. The CDR3 nucleotides are TGTGCCAGCAGCTTTGGGGACCGTCAGCCCCAGCATTTT.

This clonotype was recorded a few times. V usage is TRBV18 and J usage is TRBJ1-5; D call uncertain. Germline V gene lookup returns CDR1 KGHSH and CDR2 LQKENI. The CDR3 has 13 residues. DNA for the CDR3: TGTGCAACTACGGCGGGGAGGAATCAGCCCCAGCATTTT. This encodes CATTAGRNQPQHF.

The CDR3 DNA sequence: TGTGCCAGCTCACCAGAGGGGTATAGCAATCAGCCCCAGCATTTT. Translation gives CASSPEGYSNQPQHF. V and J are TRBV18 and TRBJ1-5; D perhaps matches TRBD1 (5 bases). Trimming took 2 bases from V and 0 from J, leaving 8 bases between them. Germline V lookup: CDR1 KGHSH, CDR2 LQKENI. The CDR3 has 15 residues.

This clonotype was seen repeatedly, ten times or more. The chain is built from TRBV19 and TRBJ1-5; D may be TRBD1 (6 bases). Germline values: CDR1 LNHDA, CDR2 SQIVND (reference sequence). V lost 8 bases, J lost 1 base, and 12 bases lay in between. The CDR3 consists of 14 residues. The DNA for the CDR3 is TGTGCCAGTGGCTACAGGGCAAGCAATCAGCCCCAGCATTTT. Translated, it gives CASGYRASNQPQHF.

In this sample, this clonotype turned up many times. J is TRBJ2-7 and V is TRBV27; 8 bases agree with TRBD2. The CDR3 is made up of 16 amino acids. Losses at the gene ends were 3 bases for V and 0 bases for J; bases not matched to a gene: 7. Germline CDR1 MNHEY, CDR2 SMNVEV (reference sequence). The CDR3 sequence: CASSLMISGSSYEQYF. The CDR3 DNA reads as TGTGCCAGCAGTTTGATGATAAGCGGGAGCTCCTACGAGCAGTACTTC.

This clonotype was counted many times. The chain combines TRBV11-2 with TRBJ1-1, with D hard to call. The germline CDR1 and CDR2 sequences are SGHAT and FQNNGV. This CDR3 spans 15 amino acids. V was clipped by 0 bases and J by 4 bases, with 12 bases between them. The CDR3 DNA follows: TGTGCCAGCAGCTTAGATGAAGGGCGTGGCACTGAAGCTTTCTTT. This translates into CASSLDEGRGTEAFF.

This clonotype has ten or more counts. The chain joins TRBV7-9 to TRBJ2-5, with D perhaps matching TRBD1 or TRBD2 (6 bases each). V gave up 3 bases and J gave up 4 bases, with 18 bases separating them. Per germline, CDR1 SEHNR and CDR2 FQNEAQ (reference sequence). This CDR3 spans 16 amino acids. CDR3 loop: CASSLGASGRPETQYF. Written as DNA, the CDR3 is TGTGCCAGCAGCTTGGGGGCTAGTGGGAGGCCAGAGACCCAGTACTTC.